The sequence of this TCR beta chain was determined in a study of blood T cells in healthy people across ages (dated by TCRdb to about 2015). Turning to the overall study: In model experiments, roughly one uniquely barcoded TCR beta cDNA molecule per two T cells was captured by template switching. To avoid experimental bias, donors of different ages were spread randomly across the sequencing lanes. To track age-related changes in TCR beta repertoire diversity, the study relied on deep sequencing normalized with unique cDNA molecular identifiers. The donors were divided into four age groups: young (average roughly 15 years), middle-aged (under 40), aged (about 62) and long-lived (about 79). For two donors (one aged 18 to 30 and one aged 80 or older), the study analyzed two additional independent replicas of 1 million unique cDNA reads from the same blood draw.

Paper-wide results and their limitations: Compared with the aged group, the long-lived group had more naive CD4+ T cells, fewer expanded clones and increased TCR diversity, a pattern suggesting age selection. Because the CMV infection status of the donors was unknown, age-related changes in expanded clonotypes may potentially have been confounded. Because profiling used bulk unsorted PBMCs, naive and antigen-experienced compartments could not be compared conclusively. Observed TCR beta diversity per million T cells fell roughly linearly with age, and a significant reduction was already apparent by age approximately 40. The percentage of naive T cells measured by flow cytometry correlated strongly with observed TCR beta diversity. Total diversity estimates from one million sequenced T cells were considered lower bounds and underestimates.

Libraries were made using 5' RACE. TCRdb records Illumina HiSeq 2500 as the sequencer. A second 7 to 11 cycle PCR used a sample-barcoded 5' primer and a J-beta primer mix. A template-switch 5' adaptor carrying 12 random nucleotides introduced a unique molecular identifier onto each TCR beta cDNA molecule. At least 3 million CDR3-containing paired-end reads were obtained from each sample. First-strand cDNA synthesis was performed from all RNA using the Mint cDNA synthesis kit, with priming by a TRBC-specific oligonucleotide. Following uracil-DNA glycosylase treatment, a first 18-cycle PCR with universal primers M1SS and BC2_uni_R was performed on all cDNA. Under the source paper's analysis protocol: For normalization, 1 million high-quality reads were randomly selected from each sample, with every read carrying a distinct molecular identifier. Instead of being binned into consensus sequences, reads that shared molecular identifiers were thrown out. MiTCR, set to a Q25 quality threshold and the strictest error-elimination algorithm, was used for CDR3 identification, clonotype clustering and error correction. A nonparametric unseen species model with Euler transformation was used to estimate lower-bound total TCR beta diversity. TCRdb's own reprocessing of the public reads used fastp at Q25 and MiXCR and kept productive beta chains. Records with the same CDR3 protein are collapsed into one entry carrying the most frequent genes and DNA. TCRdb assigned the V and J calls; the authors' analysis was not used. Counted in this sample were 1.5 million to 2 million distinct CDR3 sequences; roughly 27% of them appeared once. The biggest ten clones account for about 8% of the sample.

This clonotype was counted ten times or more. This clone's antigen is unknown. No clone much larger than this one lies a single base away; base qualities are absent. The 40 or so donors, aged about 6 to 95 years, were systemically healthy Caucasian individuals from Russia. Each donor gave approximately 9.4 milliliters of peripheral blood, drawn into EDTA-treated Vacutainer tubes. PBMCs were isolated by Ficoll-Paque density-gradient centrifugation, with at least 6 million obtained per sample. Total RNA was extracted from PBMCs with Trizol reagent, with at least 6 micrograms obtained per sample. For every donor, an aliquot of PBMCs went through flow cytometry to measure the percentages of naive CD45RAhigh/CD27high T cells. From the germline V gene (reference sequence), CDR1 is LNHNV and CDR2 is YYDKDF. The CDR3 runs 12 amino acids, cysteine and phenylalanine included. Only the CDR3 part of the read is kept: 36 bases, read in frame from the first base. V was cut back by 0 bases and J by 6 bases, leaving a gap of 6 bases between them.

This chain joins TRBV15 to TRBJ2-7, with the D gene call left open. Material for sequencing was blood. This clonotype was sampled from a woman in her 30s in good health. The bases are TGTGCCACCAGCAGAGATCGCGGCGAGCAGTACTTC. Its product reads: CATSRDRGEQYF.